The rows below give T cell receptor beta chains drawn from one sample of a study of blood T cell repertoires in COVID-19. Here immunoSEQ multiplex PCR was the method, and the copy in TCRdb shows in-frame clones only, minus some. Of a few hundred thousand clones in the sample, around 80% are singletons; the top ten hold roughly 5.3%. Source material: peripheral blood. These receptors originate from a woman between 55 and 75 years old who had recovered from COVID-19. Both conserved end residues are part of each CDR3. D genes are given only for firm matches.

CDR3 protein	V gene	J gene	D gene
CASSFIAGQETQYF	TRBV5-1	TRBJ2-5	TRBD2
CASSLSPEMNTEAFF	TRBV27	TRBJ1-1	-
CASSLDRGITDTQYF	TRBV5-1	TRBJ2-3	-
CASSPWRYGGNYGYTF	TRBV7-9	TRBJ1-2	-
CASNAKRSGQGPYYGYTF	TRBV10-1	TRBJ1-2	TRBD1
CASSASGGPYNEQFF	TRBV19	TRBJ2-1	TRBD2
CASRSGGGSPLHF	TRBV11-2	TRBJ1-6	-
CASSDSLYEQYF	TRBV12-3/TRBV12-4	TRBJ2-7	-
CASSVEDIKNQPQHF	TRBV9	TRBJ1-5	-
CASSLEPSGGAYNEQFF	TRBV5-1	TRBJ2-1	TRBD2
CASSQEWRGLGNQPQHF	TRBV4-1	TRBJ1-5	-
CATSSTGRNEKLFF	TRBV15	TRBJ1-4	-
CASSWPPNTEAFF	TRBV19	TRBJ1-1	-
CASRQSNQPQHF	TRBV2	TRBJ1-5	-
CASSLEAGRNSPLHF	TRBV5-4	TRBJ1-6	-
CASSLRTAGRGEAFF	TRBV5-8	TRBJ1-1	-
CASTESRGTEQYF	TRBV19	TRBJ2-7	-
CASSLGTGGWNSPLHF	TRBV18	TRBJ1-6	TRBD1
CASSSPGATYGYTF	TRBV11-2	TRBJ1-2	-
CASSFGGGRQTQYF	TRBV7-2	TRBJ2-5	TRBD2
CASRQQGDTEAFF	TRBV7-3	TRBJ1-1	-
CASSLGGQTNYGYTF	TRBV7-2	TRBJ1-2	TRBD1